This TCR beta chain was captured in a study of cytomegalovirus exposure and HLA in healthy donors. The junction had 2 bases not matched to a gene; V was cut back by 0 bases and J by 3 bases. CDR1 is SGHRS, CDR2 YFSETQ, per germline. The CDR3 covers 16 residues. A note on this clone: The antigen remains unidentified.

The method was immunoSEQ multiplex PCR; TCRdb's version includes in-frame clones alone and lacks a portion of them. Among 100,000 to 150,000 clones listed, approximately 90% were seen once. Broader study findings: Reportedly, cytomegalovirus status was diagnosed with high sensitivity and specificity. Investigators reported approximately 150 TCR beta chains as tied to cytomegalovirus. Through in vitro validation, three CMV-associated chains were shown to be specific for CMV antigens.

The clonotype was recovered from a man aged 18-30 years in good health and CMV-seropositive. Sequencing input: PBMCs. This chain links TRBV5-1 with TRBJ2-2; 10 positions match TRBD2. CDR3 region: CASSLVGTSDTGELFF. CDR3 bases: TGCGCCAGCAGCTTGGTGGGGACTAGCGACACCGGGGAGCTGTTTTTT.